Sequencing of this T cell receptor beta chain was carried out in a study of OX40 agonist ivuxolimab in advanced cancers. About the research overall: The study gave patients intravenous ivuxolimab at 0.01 to 10 mg/kg every 2 weeks. Patients were roughly 81% male with ages roughly 20 to 80, mean 60. Past anti-PD-1, anti-PD-L1 or anti-CTLA-4 therapy was accepted, and 40% to 45% had received some.

Looked up from germline, CDR1 is SGHRS and CDR2 is YFSETQ. CDR3 length: 18 residues. V lost 2 bases to trimming and J lost 0 bases, with 20 bases between them. Findings of the study overall: Clonal expansion by week 6 occurred in CD4+ and CD8+ blood T cells (at 0.1 to 3.0 mg/kg).

Clones were sequenced by immunoSEQ multiplex PCR, and TCRdb holds only the in-frame ones, with some missing. The table shows about 49,000 clones, with around 81% occurring only once. As to this clone: No antigen is known for it.

The TCR sequence derives from an adult with an advanced solid tumor such as melanoma, head and neck, liver or kidney cancer. The input for sequencing was CD4+ or CD8+ T cells sorted from blood, taken in a trial of the OX40 agonist ivuxolimab. The chain carries TRBV5-1 and TRBJ1-2; tentative D call: TRBD1 (6 bases). The CDR3 region has the DNA TGCGCCAGCAGCTTAGAGGGGGGGCCCCCGCGACCTAACTATGGCTACACCTTC. As protein: CASSLEGGPPRPNYGYTF.